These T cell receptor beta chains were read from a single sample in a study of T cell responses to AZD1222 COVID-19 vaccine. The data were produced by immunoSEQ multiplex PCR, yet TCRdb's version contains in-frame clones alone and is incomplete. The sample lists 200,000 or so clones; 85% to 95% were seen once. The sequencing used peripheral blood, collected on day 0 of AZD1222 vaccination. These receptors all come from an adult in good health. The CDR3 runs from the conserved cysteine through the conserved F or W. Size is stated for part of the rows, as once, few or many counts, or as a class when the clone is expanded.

CDR3aa: CASSQDLTSGSRLYEQYF; abundance: .; v_gene: TRBV3-1/TRBV3-2; j_gene: TRBJ2-7
CDR3aa: CASSKGADFRGYTF; abundance: .; v_gene: TRBV21-1; j_gene: TRBJ1-2
CDR3aa: CASSPVVWDRVYGYTF; abundance: .; v_gene: TRBV5-6; j_gene: TRBJ1-2
CDR3aa: CASSRDSNYGYTF; abundance: .; v_gene: TRBV2; j_gene: TRBJ1-2
CDR3aa: CASSQGWELNEQFF; abundance: .; v_gene: TRBV4-2; j_gene: TRBJ2-1
CDR3aa: CASSRDWSGVVGNTIYF; abundance: .; v_gene: TRBV6-6; j_gene: TRBJ1-3
CDR3aa: CASSYQGRVETQYF; abundance: .; v_gene: TRBV6-5; j_gene: TRBJ2-5
CDR3aa: CASSLRTGVGNTIYF; abundance: .; v_gene: TRBV7-9; j_gene: TRBJ1-3
CDR3aa: CASSLEGGETQYF; abundance: .; v_gene: TRBV28; j_gene: TRBJ2-5
CDR3aa: CASSARRVEGGRYEQYF; abundance: .; v_gene: TRBV11-2; j_gene: TRBJ2-7
CDR3aa: CASGSLAKNIQYF; abundance: .; v_gene: TRBV9; j_gene: TRBJ2-4
CDR3aa: CASTPRGNQPQHF; abundance: .; v_gene: TRBV28; j_gene: TRBJ1-5
CDR3aa: CASREGRNQPQHF; abundance: .; v_gene: TRBV19; j_gene: TRBJ1-5
CDR3aa: CASSLLAGGWSPTDTQYF; abundance: .; v_gene: TRBV5-6; j_gene: TRBJ2-3
CDR3aa: CASSQHGGGEQYF; abundance: few; v_gene: TRBV9; j_gene: TRBJ2-7
CDR3aa: CASSAGSGDGYTF; abundance: .; v_gene: TRBV5-1; j_gene: TRBJ1-2
CDR3aa: CASSEALAGGPSYNEQFF; abundance: .; v_gene: TRBV2; j_gene: TRBJ2-1
CDR3aa: CSVGRPNQPQHF; abundance: .; v_gene: TRBV29-1; j_gene: TRBJ1-5
CDR3aa: CASSESYEQYF; abundance: .; v_gene: TRBV25-1; j_gene: TRBJ2-7
CDR3aa: CATSVSRGTEAFF; abundance: few; v_gene: TRBV15; j_gene: TRBJ1-1
CDR3aa: CASSQAERAGYNEQFF; abundance: .; v_gene: TRBV4-2; j_gene: TRBJ2-1
CDR3aa: CASSLSGAYEQYF; abundance: .; v_gene: TRBV28; j_gene: TRBJ2-7
CDR3aa: CASRKESEQYF; abundance: .; v_gene: TRBV12-3/TRBV12-4; j_gene: TRBJ2-7
CDR3aa: CASSNDRGWEQYF; abundance: few; v_gene: TRBV25-1; j_gene: TRBJ2-7
CDR3aa: CASSQEAASSYEQYF; abundance: .; v_gene: TRBV4-1; j_gene: TRBJ2-7
CDR3aa: CASSEDGGSLAKNIQYF; abundance: .; v_gene: TRBV6-1; j_gene: TRBJ2-4
CDR3aa: CASSDPSGTSGRLTNEQFF; abundance: once; v_gene: TRBV6-2/TRBV6-3; j_gene: TRBJ2-1
CDR3aa: CASSPGVFQPQHF; abundance: .; v_gene: TRBV5-4; j_gene: TRBJ1-5
CDR3aa: CASRHTSGNGFDEQFF; abundance: .; v_gene: TRBV28; j_gene: TRBJ2-1
CDR3aa: CASSQDFGGDNGWDLEEKLFF; abundance: .; v_gene: TRBV4-2; j_gene: TRBJ1-4
CDR3aa: CASSLFANEQFF; abundance: once; v_gene: TRBV28; j_gene: TRBJ2-1
CDR3aa: CASSPNREGYTF; abundance: .; v_gene: TRBV5-1; j_gene: TRBJ1-2
CDR3aa: CAWTQGYSGANVLTF; abundance: .; v_gene: TRBV30; j_gene: TRBJ2-6
CDR3aa: CASSLDGTTLGIYNEQFF; abundance: .; v_gene: TRBV11-2; j_gene: TRBJ2-1
CDR3aa: CASSKSSGSLYNEQFF; abundance: .; v_gene: TRBV7-9; j_gene: TRBJ2-1
CDR3aa: CAWSAIVPTYEQYF; abundance: few; v_gene: TRBV30; j_gene: TRBJ2-7
CDR3aa: CSARGGTSGYF; abundance: .; v_gene: TRBV20-1; j_gene: TRBJ2-7
CDR3aa: CASLRDRGYEQYF; abundance: .; v_gene: TRBV6-5; j_gene: TRBJ2-7
CDR3aa: CASSYGQRNSPLHF; abundance: .; v_gene: TRBV6-5; j_gene: TRBJ1-6
CDR3aa: CASRQGSASPLHF; abundance: .; v_gene: TRBV19; j_gene: TRBJ1-6
CDR3aa: CASSIKDFYEQYF; abundance: .; v_gene: TRBV19; j_gene: TRBJ2-7
CDR3aa: CASSSGGGARIYGYTF; abundance: .; v_gene: TRBV28; j_gene: TRBJ1-2
CDR3aa: CASSLELSSYEQYF; abundance: .; v_gene: TRBV5-4; j_gene: TRBJ2-7
CDR3aa: CASSLTGGNYEQYF; abundance: .; v_gene: TRBV7-3; j_gene: TRBJ2-7
CDR3aa: CASSTRPSSYEQYF; abundance: .; v_gene: TRBV5-1; j_gene: TRBJ2-7
CDR3aa: CASSWQGDGEQYF; abundance: .; v_gene: TRBV5-1; j_gene: TRBJ2-7
CDR3aa: CASSWGTDYGYTF; abundance: .; v_gene: TRBV7-8; j_gene: TRBJ1-2
CDR3aa: CASSQPLGGGNTGELFF; abundance: .; v_gene: TRBV3-1/TRBV3-2; j_gene: TRBJ2-2
CDR3aa: CASRVGPGYTGELFF; abundance: .; v_gene: TRBV6-5; j_gene: TRBJ2-2
CDR3aa: CASSTRTGLAPTRETQYF; abundance: once; v_gene: TRBV10-1; j_gene: TRBJ2-5
CDR3aa: CSVEAGVGETQYF; abundance: once; v_gene: TRBV29-1; j_gene: TRBJ2-5
CDR3aa: CATMREQGGDEQYF; abundance: .; v_gene: TRBV24-1; j_gene: TRBJ2-7
CDR3aa: CASKEWTSGTTDTQYF; abundance: .; v_gene: TRBV27; j_gene: TRBJ2-3
CDR3aa: CASGFGTGTPNTGELFF; abundance: .; v_gene: TRBV12-5; j_gene: TRBJ2-2
CDR3aa: CASSSGPGQFF; abundance: .; v_gene: TRBV5-6; j_gene: TRBJ2-1